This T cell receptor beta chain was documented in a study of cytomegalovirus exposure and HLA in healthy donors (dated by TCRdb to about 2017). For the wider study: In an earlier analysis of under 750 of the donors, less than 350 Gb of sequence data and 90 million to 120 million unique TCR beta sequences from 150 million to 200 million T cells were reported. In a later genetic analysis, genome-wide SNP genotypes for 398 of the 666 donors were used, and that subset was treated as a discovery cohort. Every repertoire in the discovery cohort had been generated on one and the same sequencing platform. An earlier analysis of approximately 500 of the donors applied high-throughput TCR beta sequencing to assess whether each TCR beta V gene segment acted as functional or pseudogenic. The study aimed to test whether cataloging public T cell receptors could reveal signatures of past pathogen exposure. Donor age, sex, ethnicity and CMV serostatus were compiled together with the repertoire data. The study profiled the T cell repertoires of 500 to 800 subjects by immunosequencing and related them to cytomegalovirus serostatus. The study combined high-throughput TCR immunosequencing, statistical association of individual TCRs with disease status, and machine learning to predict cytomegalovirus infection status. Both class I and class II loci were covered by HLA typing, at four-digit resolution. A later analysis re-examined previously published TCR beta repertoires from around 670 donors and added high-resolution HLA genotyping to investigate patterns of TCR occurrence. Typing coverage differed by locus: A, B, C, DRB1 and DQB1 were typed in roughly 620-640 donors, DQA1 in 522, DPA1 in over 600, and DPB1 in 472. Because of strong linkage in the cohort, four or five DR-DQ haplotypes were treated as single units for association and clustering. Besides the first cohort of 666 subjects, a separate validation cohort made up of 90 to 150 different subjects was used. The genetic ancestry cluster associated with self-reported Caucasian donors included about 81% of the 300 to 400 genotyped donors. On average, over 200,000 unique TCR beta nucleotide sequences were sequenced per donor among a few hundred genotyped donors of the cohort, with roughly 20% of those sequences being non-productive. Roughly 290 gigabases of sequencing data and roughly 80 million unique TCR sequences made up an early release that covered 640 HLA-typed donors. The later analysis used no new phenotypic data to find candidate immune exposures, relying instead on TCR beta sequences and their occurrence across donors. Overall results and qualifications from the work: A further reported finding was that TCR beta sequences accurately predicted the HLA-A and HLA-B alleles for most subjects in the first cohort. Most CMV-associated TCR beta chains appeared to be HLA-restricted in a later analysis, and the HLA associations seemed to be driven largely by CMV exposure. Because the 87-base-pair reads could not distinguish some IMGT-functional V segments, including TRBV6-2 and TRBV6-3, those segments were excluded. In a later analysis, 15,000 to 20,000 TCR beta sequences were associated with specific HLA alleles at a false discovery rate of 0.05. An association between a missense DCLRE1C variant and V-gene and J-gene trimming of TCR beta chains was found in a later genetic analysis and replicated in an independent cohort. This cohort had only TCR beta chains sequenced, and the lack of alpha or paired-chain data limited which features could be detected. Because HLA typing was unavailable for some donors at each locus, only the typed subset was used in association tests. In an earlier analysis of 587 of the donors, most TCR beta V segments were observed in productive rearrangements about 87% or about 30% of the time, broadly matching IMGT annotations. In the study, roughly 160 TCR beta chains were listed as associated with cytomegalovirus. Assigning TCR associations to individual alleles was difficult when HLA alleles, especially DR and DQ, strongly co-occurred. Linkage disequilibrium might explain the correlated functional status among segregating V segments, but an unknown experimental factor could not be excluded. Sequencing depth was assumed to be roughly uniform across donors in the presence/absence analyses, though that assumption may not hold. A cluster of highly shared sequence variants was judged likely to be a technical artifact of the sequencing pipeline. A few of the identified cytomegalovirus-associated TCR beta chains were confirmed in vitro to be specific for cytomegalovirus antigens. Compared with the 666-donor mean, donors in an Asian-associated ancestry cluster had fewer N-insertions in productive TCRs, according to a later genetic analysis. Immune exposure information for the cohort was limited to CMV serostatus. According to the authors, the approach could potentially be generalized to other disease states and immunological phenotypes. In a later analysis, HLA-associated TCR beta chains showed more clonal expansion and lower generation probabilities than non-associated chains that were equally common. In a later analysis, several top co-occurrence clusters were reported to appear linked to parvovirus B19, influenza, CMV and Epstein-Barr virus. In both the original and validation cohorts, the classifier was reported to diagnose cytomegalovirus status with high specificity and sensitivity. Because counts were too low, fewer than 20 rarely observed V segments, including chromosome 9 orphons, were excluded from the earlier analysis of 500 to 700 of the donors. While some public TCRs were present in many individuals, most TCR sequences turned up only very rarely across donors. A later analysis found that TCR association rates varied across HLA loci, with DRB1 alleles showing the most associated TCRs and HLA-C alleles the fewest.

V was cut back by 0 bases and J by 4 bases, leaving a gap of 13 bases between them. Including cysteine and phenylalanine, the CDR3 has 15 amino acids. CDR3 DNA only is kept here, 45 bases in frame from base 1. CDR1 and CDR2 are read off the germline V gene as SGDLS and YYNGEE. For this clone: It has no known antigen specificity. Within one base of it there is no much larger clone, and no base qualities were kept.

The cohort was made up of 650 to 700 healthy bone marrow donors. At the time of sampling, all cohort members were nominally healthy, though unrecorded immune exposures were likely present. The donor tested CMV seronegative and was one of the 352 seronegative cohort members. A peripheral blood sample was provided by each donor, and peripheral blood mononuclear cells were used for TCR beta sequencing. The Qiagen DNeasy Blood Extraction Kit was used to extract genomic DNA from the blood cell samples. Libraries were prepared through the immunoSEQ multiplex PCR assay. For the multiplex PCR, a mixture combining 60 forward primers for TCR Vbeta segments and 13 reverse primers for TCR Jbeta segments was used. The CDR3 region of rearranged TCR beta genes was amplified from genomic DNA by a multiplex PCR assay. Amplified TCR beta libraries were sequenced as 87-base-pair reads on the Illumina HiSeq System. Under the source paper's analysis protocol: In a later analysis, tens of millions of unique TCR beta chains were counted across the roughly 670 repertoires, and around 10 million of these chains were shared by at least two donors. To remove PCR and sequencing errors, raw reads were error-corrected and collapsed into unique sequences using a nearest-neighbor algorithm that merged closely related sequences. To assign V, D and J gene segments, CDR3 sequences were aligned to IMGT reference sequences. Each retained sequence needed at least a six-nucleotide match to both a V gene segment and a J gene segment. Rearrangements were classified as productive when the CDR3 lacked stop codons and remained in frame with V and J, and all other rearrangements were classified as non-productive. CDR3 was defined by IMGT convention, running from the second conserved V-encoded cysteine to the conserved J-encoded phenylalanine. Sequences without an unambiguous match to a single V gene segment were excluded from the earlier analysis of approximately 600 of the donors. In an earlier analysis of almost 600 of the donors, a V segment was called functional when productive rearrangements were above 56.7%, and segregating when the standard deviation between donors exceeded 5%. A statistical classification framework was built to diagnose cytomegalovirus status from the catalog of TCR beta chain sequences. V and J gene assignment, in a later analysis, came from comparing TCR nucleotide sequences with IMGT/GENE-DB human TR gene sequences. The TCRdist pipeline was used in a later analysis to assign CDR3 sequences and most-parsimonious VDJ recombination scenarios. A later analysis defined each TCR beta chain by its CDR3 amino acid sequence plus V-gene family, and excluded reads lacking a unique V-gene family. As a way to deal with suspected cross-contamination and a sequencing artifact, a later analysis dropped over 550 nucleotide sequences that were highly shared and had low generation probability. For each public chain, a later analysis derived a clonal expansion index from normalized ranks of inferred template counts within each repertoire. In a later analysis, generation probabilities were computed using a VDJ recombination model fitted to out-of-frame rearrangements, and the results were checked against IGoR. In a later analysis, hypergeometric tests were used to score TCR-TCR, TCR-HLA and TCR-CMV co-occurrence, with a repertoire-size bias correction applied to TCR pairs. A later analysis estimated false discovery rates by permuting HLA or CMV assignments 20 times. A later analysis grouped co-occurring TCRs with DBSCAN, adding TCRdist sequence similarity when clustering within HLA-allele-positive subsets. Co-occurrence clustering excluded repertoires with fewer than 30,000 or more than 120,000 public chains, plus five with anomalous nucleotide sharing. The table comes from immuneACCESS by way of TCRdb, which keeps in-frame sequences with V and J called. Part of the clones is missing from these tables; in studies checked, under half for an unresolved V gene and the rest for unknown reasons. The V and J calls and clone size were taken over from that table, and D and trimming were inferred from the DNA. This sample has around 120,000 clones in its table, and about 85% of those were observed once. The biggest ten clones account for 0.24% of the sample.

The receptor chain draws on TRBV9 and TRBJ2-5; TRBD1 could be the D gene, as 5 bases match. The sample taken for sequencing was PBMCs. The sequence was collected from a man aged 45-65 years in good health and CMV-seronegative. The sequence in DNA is TGTGCCAGCAGCGTAGACAGGACCTGGGGAGAGACCCAGTACTTC. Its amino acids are CASSVDRTWGETQYF.